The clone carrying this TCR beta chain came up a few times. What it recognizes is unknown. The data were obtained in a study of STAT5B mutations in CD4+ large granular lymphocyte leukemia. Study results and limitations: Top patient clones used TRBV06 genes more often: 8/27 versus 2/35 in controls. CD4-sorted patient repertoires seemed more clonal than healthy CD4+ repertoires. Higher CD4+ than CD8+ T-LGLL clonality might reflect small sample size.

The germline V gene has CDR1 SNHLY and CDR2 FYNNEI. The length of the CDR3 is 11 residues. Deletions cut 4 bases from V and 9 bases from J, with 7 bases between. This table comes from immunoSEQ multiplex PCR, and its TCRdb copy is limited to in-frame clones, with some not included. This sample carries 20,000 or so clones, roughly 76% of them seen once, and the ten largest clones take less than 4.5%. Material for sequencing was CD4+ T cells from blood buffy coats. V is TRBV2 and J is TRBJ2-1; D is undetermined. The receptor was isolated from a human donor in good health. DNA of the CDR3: TGTGCCAGCAGTGCGTCTATTGAGCAGTTCTTC. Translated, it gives CASSASIEQFF.